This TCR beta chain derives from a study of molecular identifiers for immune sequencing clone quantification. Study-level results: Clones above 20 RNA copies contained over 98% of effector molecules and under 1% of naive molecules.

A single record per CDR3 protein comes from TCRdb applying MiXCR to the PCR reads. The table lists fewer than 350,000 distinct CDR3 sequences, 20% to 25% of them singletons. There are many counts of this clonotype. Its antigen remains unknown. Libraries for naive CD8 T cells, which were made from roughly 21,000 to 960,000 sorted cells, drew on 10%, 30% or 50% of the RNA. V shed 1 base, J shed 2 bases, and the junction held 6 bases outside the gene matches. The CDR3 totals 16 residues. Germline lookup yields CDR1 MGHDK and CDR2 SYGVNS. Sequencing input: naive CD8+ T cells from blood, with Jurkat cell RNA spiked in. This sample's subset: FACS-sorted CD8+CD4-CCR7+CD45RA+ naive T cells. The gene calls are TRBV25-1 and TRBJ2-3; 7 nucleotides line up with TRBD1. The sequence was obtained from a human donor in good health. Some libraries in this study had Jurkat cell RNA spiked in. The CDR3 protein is CASSELGTVDTDTQYF. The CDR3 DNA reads TGTGCCAGCAGTGAATTGGGGACAGTAGACACAGATACGCAGTATTTT.